The entry that follows covers one T cell receptor (beta chain) sequence. These data originate in a study of T-cell reconstitution after alpha-beta-depleted transplantation in children. Library preparation (for TCRbeta) was performed with unique molecular identifiers. TCRdb reanalysed the PCR reads using MiXCR and keeps one entry per CDR3 protein. In the table there are more than 150,000 distinct CDR3 sequences, approximately 14% of which are singletons. V lost 5 bases and J 4 bases, leaving 8 bases between the germline ends. This CDR3 contains 12 residues. CDR1 is LGHDT, CDR2 YNNKEL, per germline (reference sequence).

The sequence was obtained from a human donor who donated a stem cell graft to a child with acute lymphoblastic leukemia. The J gene is TRBJ1-1, the V gene TRBV3-1; D gene ambiguous. The specimen comprised PBMCs from the stem cell graft donor, sampled from the stem cell graft. CDR3 region: CASSSQSTEAFF. The CDR3 DNA reads TGTGCCAGCAGCTCGCAGAGCACTGAAGCTTTCTTT. The full variable domain, in which reference TRBV3-1 and TRBJ1-1 provide the parts outside the CDR3, is DTAVSQTPKYLVTQMGNDKSIKCEQNLGHDTMYWYKQDSKKFLKIMFSYNNKELIINETVPNRFSPKSPDKAHLNLHINSLELGDSAVYFCASSSQSTEAFFGQGTRLTVV.